What follows are 20 T cell receptor beta chains derived from one specimen sequenced in a study of T cell repertoires in cytomegalovirus infection. Each CDR3 protein gets one entry after TCRdb re-called the reads with MiXCR. The table records hundreds of thousands of distinct CDR3 sequences, roughly 42% of them present only once. No antigens are known for them. The sample here was cultured PBMCs, taken from culture after CMV antigen stimulation. These TCRs come from a human donor in good health (CMV status not recorded). Some clones in this sample may be carry-over from other donors' samples.

This chain uses TRBV7-2 with TRBJ2-3; D might be TRBD2 (7 bases). Per the germline V gene, CDR1 is SGHTA and CDR2 is FQGNSA. Trimming removed 5 bases from V and 2 bases from J, with 11 bases in between. The CDR3 length is 14 residues. The CDR3 protein is CASSIGGHTDTQYF. The CDR3 bases are TGTGCCAGCAGCATCGGGGGGCACACAGATACGCAGTATTTT.

The rearrangement links TRBV5-1 to TRBJ1-4; 10 bases line up with TRBD1. The CDR3 has 15 residues. With V trimmed by 4 bases and J by 6 bases, 6 bases remained unmatched. Germline V CDR1 and CDR2: SGHRS, YFSETQ. Here the CDR3 reads CASSPDRGLYEKLFF. Here the CDR3 DNA reads TGCGCCAGCAGCCCAGACAGGGGGCTATATGAAAAACTGTTTTTT. Together with reference TRBV5-1 and TRBJ1-4, the CDR3 gives the full variable domain: KAGVTQTPRYLIKTRGQQVTLSCSPISGHRSVSWYQQTPGQGLQFLFEYFSETQRNKGNFPGRFSGRQFSNSRSEMNVSTLELGDSALYLCASSPDRGLYEKLFFGSGTQLSVL.

V is TRBV27 and J is TRBJ2-1, with 7 nucleotides matching TRBD2. CDR1 is MNHEY and CDR2 is SMNVEV in the germline V gene (reference sequence). The ends lost 5 bases at V and 10 bases at J; junction bases unmatched: 17. This CDR3 comprises 16 residues. The CDR3: CASSTYRGRAAGEQFF. The CDR3 DNA sequence: TGTGCCAGCAGTACATATCGCGGGAGAGCCGCTGGGGAGCAGTTCTTC.

This chain connects TRBV7-2 to TRBJ1-2; D call uncertain. The CDR3 covers 15 residues. The V end was cut by 3 bases, the J end by 8 bases, with 19 bases between. CDR1 and CDR2 (germline): SGHTA, FQGNSA. CDR3 nucleotide sequence: TGTGCCAGCAGCTTCCTGGGCCCTCCCTCGGGGGGCTACACCTTC. Translating gives CASSFLGPPSGGYTF.

V usage is TRBV19 and J usage is TRBJ2-3; TRBD2 matches at 10 bases. The length of the CDR3 is 15 residues. From germline, CDR1 is LNHDA and CDR2 SQIVND (reference sequence). J gave up 4 bases and V 7 bases, and 8 bases lay outside the gene matches. The CDR3 loop reads CASTPLAGVSDTQYF. Here the CDR3 DNA reads TGTGCCAGTACCCCGCTAGCGGGAGTCTCAGATACGCAGTATTTT.

CDR3 sequence (DNA): TGCGCCAGCAGCTTGGGGCCCAGGACAGGGAGCACAGATACGCAGTATTTT. This translates into CASSLGPRTGSTDTQYF. The rearrangement links TRBV5-1 to TRBJ2-3, with TRBD1 matching 8 bases. Germline V gives CDR1 SGHRS, CDR2 YFSETQ. J gave up 0 bases and V 0 bases, and 6 bases lay outside the gene matches. This CDR3 contains 17 residues.

This clonotype has only a few counts. The chain links TRBV18 to TRBJ1-1, with D perhaps matching TRBD1 (6 bases). There are 14 residues in the CDR3. The germline V gene has CDR1 KGHSH and CDR2 LQKENI. V lost 8 bases and J lost 0, with 13 bases in between. CDR3 residues: CASALGGMNTEAFF. For the CDR3, the DNA is TGTGCCAGCGCCTTAGGGGGAATGAACACTGAAGCTTTCTTT.

The gene calls are TRBV11-3 and TRBJ2-1; 9 nucleotides agree with TRBD2. Germline CDR1 and CDR2: SGHNT and YENEEA. Unmatched junction bases numbered 7, after V lost 1 base and J lost 9 bases. This CDR3 comprises 15 residues. The DNA for the CDR3 is TGTGCCAGCAGCTTAGGGCGGGGGGGCGGAGCTGAGCAGTTCTTC. It yields the protein CASSLGRGGGAEQFF. The variable domain in full, with the rest retrieved from reference TRBV11-3 and TRBJ2-1, is EAGVVQSPRYKIIEKKQPVAFWCNPISGHNTLYWYLQNLGQGPELLIRYENEEAVDDSQLPKDRFSAERLKGVDSTLKIQPAELGDSAVYLCASSLGRGGGAEQFFGPGTRLTVL.

This clonotype was counted many times. The gene calls are TRBV7-2 and TRBJ2-7; D perhaps matches TRBD2 (7 bases). The CDR3 consists of 17 residues. V lost 5 bases to trimming and J lost 2 bases, with 22 bases between them. The V gene's germline CDR1 is SGHTA and CDR2 FQGNSA. CDR3 protein: CASSTSVPGGYTYEQYF. DNA for the CDR3: TGTGCCAGCAGCACCAGTGTACCGGGGGGCTACACCTACGAGCAGTACTTC. Looking up the rest from reference TRBV7-2 and TRBJ2-7 gives the full variable domain: GAGVSQSPSNKVTEKGKDVELRCDPISGHTALYWYRQSLGQGLEFLIYFQGNSAPDKSGLPSDRFSAERTGGSVSTLTIQRTQQEDSAVYLCASSTSVPGGYTYEQYFGPGTRLTVT.

The chain employs TRBV6-1 and TRBJ1-3; D unresolved. Germline CDR1 reads MNHNS; CDR2 reads SASEGT. Trimming removed 4 bases from V and 0 bases from J, with 7 bases in between. The CDR3 runs to 14 residues. The CDR3 DNA sequence: TGTGCCAGCAGTGCGATGAGCTCTGGAAACACCATATATTTT. It is translated as CASSAMSSGNTIYF.

This sequence joins TRBV19 and TRBJ2-7; D is undetermined. From germline, CDR1 is LNHDA and CDR2 SQIVND (reference sequence). The CDR3 loop spans 17 amino acids. With 0 bases removed from V and 0 bases from J, the gap between germline ends came to 15 bases. The DNA of the CDR3 is TGTGCCAGTAGTATAGAGGTTGGTTCCCCTACCTCCTACGAGCAGTACTTC. This encodes CASSIEVGSPTSYEQYF. Based on the CDR3 plus reference TRBV19 and TRBJ2-7, the full variable domain is DGGITQSPKYLFRKEGQNVTLSCEQNLNHDAMYWYRQDPGQGLRLIYYSQIVNDFQKGDIAEGYSVSREKKESFPLTVTSAQKNPTAFYLCASSIEVGSPTSYEQYFGPGTRLTVT.

The rearrangement links TRBV4-2 to TRBJ2-1; D remains ambiguous. CDR1 and CDR2 from the germline V gene are LGHNA and YNFKEQ. This CDR3 comprises 13 residues. Trimming took off 0 bases at V and 7 bases at J, with 7 bases between the two ends. CDR3 in DNA: TGTGCCAGCAGCCAAGAGGAAGGAAATGAGCAGTTCTTC. Protein: CASSQEEGNEQFF.

The chain recombines TRBV5-1 with TRBJ2-1; 10 nucleotides match TRBD1. From germline, CDR1 is SGHRS and CDR2 YFSETQ. This CDR3 contains 18 residues. V lost 6 bases to trimming and J lost 6 bases; unmatched junction nucleotides: 18. The CDR3 region is CASNQRGPGQGFGNEQFF. The CDR3 DNA follows: TGCGCCAGCAACCAACGGGGGCCGGGACAGGGGTTTGGCAATGAGCAGTTCTTC.

This chain links TRBV7-2 with TRBJ2-3, with no clear D. The CDR3 runs 12 residues. The germline V gene encodes CDR1 SGHTA and CDR2 FQGNSA. V was trimmed by 1 base and J by 10 bases, leaving 9 bases between them. CDR3 in DNA: TGTGCCAGCAGCTTAGAGGCCCCCCCGCAGTATTTT. Its protein is CASSLEAPPQYF.

CDR3 bases: TGTGCCATCAGTGAGGAGAGGACAGGGGGAGGCTCTGGGGCCAACGTCCTGACTTTC. This translates into CAISEERTGGGSGANVLTF. V usage is TRBV10-3 and J usage is TRBJ2-6, with 10 bases aligning to TRBD1. CDR1 and CDR2 from the germline V gene are ENHRY and SYGVKD. The CDR3 totals 19 residues. The V segment lost 2 bases and the J segment 0 bases; nucleotides outside the gene matches: 7.

In its sample, this clonotype was seen many times. In DNA, the CDR3 is TGTGCCAGCAGCTCAGACCTAGGGAATGAGCAGTTCTTC. It encodes CASSSDLGNEQFF. The gene calls are TRBV7-2 and TRBJ2-1; no firm D call. The CDR3 totals 13 residues. The V end lost 4 bases, the J end lost 7 bases, and 11 bases lay between the germline ends. From germline, CDR1 is SGHTA and CDR2 FQGNSA. Together with reference TRBV7-2 and TRBJ2-1, the CDR3 gives the full variable domain: GAGVSQSPSNKVTEKGKDVELRCDPISGHTALYWYRQSLGQGLEFLIYFQGNSAPDKSGLPSDRFSAERTGGSVSTLTIQRTQQEDSAVYLCASSSDLGNEQFFGPGTRLTVL.

V usage is TRBV9 and J usage is TRBJ2-1, with 7 bases identical to TRBD1. The CDR3 runs to 15 residues. Per germline, CDR1 SGDLS and CDR2 YYNGEE. J gave up 4 bases and V 3 bases, and 7 bases lay outside the gene matches. CDR3 coding DNA: TGTGCCAGCAGCGACATACCGGGACAGTACAATGAGCAGTTCTTC. Translated, it gives CASSDIPGQYNEQFF.

This chain uses TRBV18 with TRBJ2-5; 7 bases fit TRBD2. Looked up from germline, CDR1 is KGHSH and CDR2 is LQKENI. V shed 3 bases, J shed 8 bases, and the junction held 18 bases outside the gene matches. The length of the CDR3 is 17 residues. The CDR3 sequence is CASSPQRGQGLGDTQYF. DNA of the CDR3: TGTGCCAGCTCACCCCAGAGAGGCCAAGGACTAGGGGATACCCAGTACTTC.

This clonotype was counted between two and nine times. V usage is TRBV27 and J usage is TRBJ2-1, with TRBD2 matching 7 bases. After removal of 5 bases from V and 1 base from J, the junction contained 2 bases not matched to a gene. Germline CDR1 is MNHEY and CDR2 is SMNVEV (reference sequence). The length of the CDR3 is 14 residues. CDR3 bases: TGTGCCAGCAGTGCGCGGGGGTCCTACAATGAGCAGTTCTTC. It is translated as CASSARGSYNEQFF.

V usage is TRBV5-4 and J usage is TRBJ1-1; possible D gene TRBD1, 5 bases. In germline, CDR1 is SGHNT, CDR2 YYREEE (reference sequence). V was pared by 6 bases and J by 0 bases, with 18 bases between. The CDR3 runs 16 residues. CDR3: CASTHDSFPMNTEAFF. CDR3 DNA: TGTGCCAGCACCCACGACAGCTTTCCCATGAACACTGAAGCTTTCTTT.